These T cell receptor beta chains were read from a single sample in a study of cytomegalovirus exposure and HLA in healthy donors. Sequenced by immunoSEQ multiplex PCR; TCRdb stores in-frame clones only, minus some. This sample carries approximately 150,000 clones, around nine tenths of them seen once, and the ten largest clones take more than 1.3%. Sample: PBMCs. These receptors all stem from a woman in her twenties or thirties in good health and CMV-seronegative. CDR3s include the opening cysteine and the closing phenylalanine or tryptophan. Rows give clone size only sometimes, using once, few, many, or a class for an expanded clone.

>TRBV7-9|TRBJ2-7|NA
CASQTGDHYEQYF
>TRBV2|TRBJ2-3|few
CASSRTGPHSRTDTQYF
>TRBV5-1|TRBJ1-4|many
CASRTFGTENEKLFF
>TRBV2|TRBJ2-3|NA
CASSGTSGGAGDTQYF
>TRBV27|TRBJ1-1|NA
CASSSGQGAFKAFF
>TRBV5-1|TRBJ2-5|NA
CASSLALSGGVAETQYF
>TRBV5-1|TRBJ2-2|NA
CASSFGTSGTSTGELFF
>TRBV7-9|TRBJ1-6|NA
CASSLVGQGESPLHF
>TRBV19|TRBJ1-5|NA
CASSTTSGSFNQPQHF
>TRBV6-1|TRBJ1-1|NA
CASSYNTGTEAFF
>TRBV10-2|TRBJ2-2|few
CASNPGQGIGELFF
>TRBV6-6|TRBJ1-4|once
CASSPGRDNEKLFF
>TRBV10-3|TRBJ2-1|NA
CAISDRLADYNEQFF
>TRBV19|TRBJ2-1|NA
CASSRSGALYNEQFF
>TRBV7-8|TRBJ1-2|NA
CASSLAGAGQNYGYTF
>TRBV10-3|TRBJ2-7|NA
CAISSGTGDEQYF
>TRBV7-8|TRBJ2-3|NA
CASSPNTGAYTDTQYF
>TRBV6-1|TRBJ1-5|NA
CASSGGQNWQPQHF
>TRBV30|TRBJ2-3|NA
CAWSLGGGQTQYF
>TRBV14|TRBJ2-7|NA
CASSHEDRRYEQYF
>TRBV30|TRBJ1-1|few
CAWSVLDTEAFF
>TRBV10-3|TRBJ1-1|NA
CAISGGGTGNTEAFF
>TRBV5-4|TRBJ2-7|NA
CASSPGLSSYEQYF
>TRBV4-1|TRBJ2-7|NA
CASRNTIRGYEQYF
>TRBV2|TRBJ2-5|NA
CASRGGLARNQETQYF
>TRBV19|TRBJ1-6|few
CASRRQGFSPLHF
>TRBV19|TRBJ2-5|NA
CASSSGGVGETQYF
>TRBV7-2|TRBJ1-6|NA
CASTQEAAHSSYNSPLHF
>TRBV4-1|TRBJ2-2|NA
CASSQMIGLPGELFF
>TRBV7-9|TRBJ1-2|few
CASSLGPSYGYTF
>TRBV7-9|TRBJ2-7|NA
CASWDSYYEQYF
>TRBV2|TRBJ2-3|NA
CASSAERGGGDTQYF
>TRBV9|TRBJ2-4|NA
CASSFQGSSVIQYF
>TRBV4-1|TRBJ1-2|NA
CASSQDPGDAYYGYTF
>TRBV10-1|TRBJ2-7|once
CASSESVDGQGNEQYF
>TRBV18|TRBJ1-1|NA
CASSPRGLNTEAFF
>TRBV10-3|TRBJ1-2|NA
CAIRGQGNYGYTF
>TRBV7-2|TRBJ2-7|NA
CASSISGGVIEQYF
>TRBV5-1|TRBJ2-7|NA
CASSFTGGWYEQYF
>TRBV7-9|TRBJ1-1|once
CASRAGFENEAFF
>TRBV30|TRBJ1-5|once
CAWSVAGNQPQHF
>TRBV4-1|TRBJ2-1|NA
CASSQSPGYNEQFF
>TRBV18|TRBJ1-6|NA
CANSRDRNSPLHF
>TRBV6-1|TRBJ1-5|NA
CASTPRGFGYQPQHF
>TRBV7-8|TRBJ2-7|NA
CASSLAHTGYEQYF
>TRBV7-8|TRBJ2-7|NA
CASRNRTGKGLYEQYF
>TRBV29-1|TRBJ1-3|NA
CSVRITGNTIYF
>TRBV6-5|TRBJ2-7|NA
CASSSRGSLIPREQYF
>TRBV7-6|TRBJ1-1|NA
CASSPPGAEAFF
>TRBV2|TRBJ1-4|NA
CASSDLTGEEKLFF
>TRBV29-1|TRBJ2-7|NA
CSVEVGTERSSYEQYF
>TRBV19|TRBJ1-6|NA
CASSGAVYNSPLHF
>TRBV6-5|TRBJ1-4|NA
CASRSGVREKLFF
>TRBV10-3|TRBJ1-1|NA
CAISDYYRDRGLEAFF
>TRBV27|TRBJ2-7|NA
CASSLTGQTYEQYF
>TRBV27|TRBJ1-1|NA
CASSLSPPGVYGRLEAFF
>TRBV27|TRBJ2-5|NA
CASRGGGAETQYF
>TRBV6-1|TRBJ2-7|NA
CASSSGGTSGYEQYF
>TRBV12-5|TRBJ2-5|NA
CASGLVTGQGVETQYF
>TRBV4-1|TRBJ1-6|NA
CASSQSGQANNSPLHF